This is a list of T cell receptor beta chains from one sample in a study of blood T cell repertoires in COVID-19. Produced via immunoSEQ multiplex PCR; TCRdb's table is partial and in-frame only. In the table there are fewer than 80,000 clones, around 90% of which are singletons. Sequencing input: peripheral blood. The source is a human donor in a cohort sampled during active COVID-19. The CDR3 runs from the conserved cysteine through the conserved F or W. Each record gives: J gene, V gene, D gene, clone size, CDR3 DNA, CDR3 protein. The D gene is left open where the match is weak. A clone size is listed for some rows: how often the clone was seen (once, few, many), or a class if it is expanded.

J gene: TRBJ1-4
V gene: TRBV15
D gene: TRBD1
clone size: once
CDR3 DNA: TGTGCCACCAGTCCAGACAGGGGGATTGAAAAACTGTTTTTT
CDR3 protein: CATSPDRGIEKLFF

J gene: TRBJ2-3
V gene: TRBV12-3/TRBV12-4
D gene: .
clone size: .
CDR3 DNA: TGTGCCAGCAGTTTAGGAGCGAGTGATACGCAGTATTTT
CDR3 protein: CASSLGASDTQYF

J gene: TRBJ1-1
V gene: TRBV9
D gene: .
clone size: .
CDR3 DNA: TGTGCCAGCAGCCACCCCCCACGGGGCACTGAAGCTTTCTTT
CDR3 protein: CASSHPPRGTEAFF

J gene: TRBJ1-1
V gene: TRBV7-2
D gene: .
clone size: .
CDR3 DNA: TGTGCCAGCAGCTTAGTTGGACAGATGAACACTGAAGCTTTCTTT
CDR3 protein: CASSLVGQMNTEAFF

J gene: TRBJ2-3
V gene: TRBV6-2/TRBV6-3
D gene: .
clone size: .
CDR3 DNA: TGTGCCAGCAGTAAGCGGGCGCAGAGGACAGATACGCAGTATTTT
CDR3 protein: CASSKRAQRTDTQYF

J gene: TRBJ2-5
V gene: TRBV7-9
D gene: TRBD2
clone size: .
CDR3 DNA: TGTGCCAGCAGCCCAGCGGGAGGTGTCTTACTAGAGACCCAGTACTTC
CDR3 protein: CASSPAGGVLLETQYF

J gene: TRBJ2-1
V gene: TRBV6-2/TRBV6-3
D gene: TRBD2
clone size: .
CDR3 DNA: TGTGCCAGCAGCCCTCTAGCGGGAACCAACAATGAGCAGTTCTTC
CDR3 protein: CASSPLAGTNNEQFF

J gene: TRBJ2-1
V gene: TRBV7-9
D gene: TRBD2
clone size: .
CDR3 DNA: TGTGCCAGCAGCTTAAGTCCATTAGCGGGAGGGCTCGGTGAGCAGTTCTTC
CDR3 protein: CASSLSPLAGGLGEQFF

J gene: TRBJ1-5
V gene: TRBV6-1
D gene: .
clone size: .
CDR3 DNA: TGTGCCAGCAGTGAAGATAACTATTACCGCAATCAGCCCCAGCATTTT
CDR3 protein: CASSEDNYYRNQPQHF

J gene: TRBJ1-1
V gene: TRBV29-1
D gene: TRBD1
clone size: .
CDR3 DNA: TGCAGCGTCGACAGGGCCACTGAAGCTTTCTTT
CDR3 protein: CSVDRATEAFF

J gene: TRBJ2-2
V gene: TRBV27
D gene: TRBD2
clone size: .
CDR3 DNA: TGTGCCAGCAGTTTTTTTTATCGCGGTTGGGGGGGCACCGGGGAGCTGTTTTTT
CDR3 protein: CASSFFYRGWGGTGELFF

J gene: TRBJ1-2
V gene: TRBV24-1
D gene: TRBD1
clone size: .
CDR3 DNA: TGTGCCACCAGTGACCGGACAGGGAATGGCTACACCTTC
CDR3 protein: CATSDRTGNGYTF

J gene: TRBJ1-3
V gene: TRBV19
D gene: .
clone size: few
CDR3 DNA: TGTGCCAGTAGTACCCAGGGATACGGAAACACCATATATTTT
CDR3 protein: CASSTQGYGNTIYF

J gene: TRBJ2-1
V gene: TRBV5-1
D gene: TRBD2
clone size: .
CDR3 DNA: TGCGCCAGCAGCCCCAGCGGGGGGGCCTACAATGAGCAGTTCTTC
CDR3 protein: CASSPSGGAYNEQFF

J gene: TRBJ1-5
V gene: TRBV4-1
D gene: TRBD1
clone size: .
CDR3 DNA: TGCGCCAGCAGCCAACGGACAGGGAATCAGCCCCAGCATTTT
CDR3 protein: CASSQRTGNQPQHF

J gene: TRBJ2-7
V gene: TRBV18
D gene: TRBD2
clone size: .
CDR3 DNA: TGTGCCAGCTCACCACGCGGCGGGGGAGAGCAGTACTTC
CDR3 protein: CASSPRGGGEQYF

J gene: TRBJ2-1
V gene: TRBV5-4
D gene: .
clone size: .
CDR3 DNA: TGTGCCAGCCTGGAGGGTTCGGGGGGCCGAGGAAGTGAGCAGTTCTTC
CDR3 protein: CASLEGSGGRGSEQFF

J gene: TRBJ2-5
V gene: TRBV5-6
D gene: TRBD1
clone size: .
CDR3 DNA: TGTGCCAGCCTGGGACAGATCTTACAAGAGACCCAGTACTTC
CDR3 protein: CASLGQILQETQYF

J gene: TRBJ1-1
V gene: TRBV5-8
D gene: .
clone size: .
CDR3 DNA: TGTGCCAGCAGTGAGGACAGGAACACTGAAGCTTTCTTT
CDR3 protein: CASSEDRNTEAFF

J gene: TRBJ1-2
V gene: TRBV2
D gene: TRBD1
clone size: .
CDR3 DNA: TGTGCCAGCAGTGGGACAGGGACCAAGGATGGCTACACCTTC
CDR3 protein: CASSGTGTKDGYTF

J gene: TRBJ2-7
V gene: TRBV7-9
D gene: .
clone size: once
CDR3 DNA: TGTGCCAGCAGCTTTGAGTCCTACGAGCAGTACTTC
CDR3 protein: CASSFESYEQYF

J gene: TRBJ1-3
V gene: TRBV4-1
D gene: .
clone size: .
CDR3 DNA: TGCGCCAGCAGCCAACTGTACTCTGGAAACACCATATATTTT
CDR3 protein: CASSQLYSGNTIYF

J gene: TRBJ2-7
V gene: TRBV28
D gene: TRBD2
clone size: .
CDR3 DNA: TGTGCCAGCAGTAGGCGGGGGATATCGCCCTACGAGCAGTACTTC
CDR3 protein: CASSRRGISPYEQYF

J gene: TRBJ2-5
V gene: TRBV7-9
D gene: .
clone size: .
CDR3 DNA: TGTGCCAGCAGCTTAGCATCGGGGTTAGAGACCCAGTACTTC
CDR3 protein: CASSLASGLETQYF

J gene: TRBJ1-3
V gene: TRBV6-6
D gene: TRBD1
clone size: .
CDR3 DNA: TGTGCCATCAGCCGACAGGGATACTCTGGAAACACCATATATTTT
CDR3 protein: CAISRQGYSGNTIYF

J gene: TRBJ1-3
V gene: TRBV6-2/TRBV6-3
D gene: .
clone size: .
CDR3 DNA: TGTGCCAGCAGCGCGGACAGCATCTCTGGAAACACCATATATTTT
CDR3 protein: CASSADSISGNTIYF

J gene: TRBJ2-2
V gene: TRBV5-1
D gene: .
clone size: .
CDR3 DNA: TGCGCCAGCAGCTTGGCCAAGGGGGTTGGGAACACCGGGGAGCTGTTTTTT
CDR3 protein: CASSLAKGVGNTGELFF

J gene: TRBJ1-5
V gene: TRBV6-5
D gene: TRBD1
clone size: .
CDR3 DNA: TGTGCCAGCAGGGAGGACAGGAGATATCAGCCCCAGCATTTT
CDR3 protein: CASREDRRYQPQHF

J gene: TRBJ2-7
V gene: TRBV10-3
D gene: TRBD2
clone size: once
CDR3 DNA: TGTGCCATCAGTGAGCCCTTGACTAGCGGGAGCACTATAGGTTTCTACGAGCAGTACTTC
CDR3 protein: CAISEPLTSGSTIGFYEQYF

J gene: TRBJ2-3
V gene: TRBV19
D gene: .
clone size: .
CDR3 DNA: TGTGCCAGTAGTACCACGACAGCTTGGACAGATACGCAGTATTTT
CDR3 protein: CASSTTTAWTDTQYF

J gene: TRBJ2-1
V gene: TRBV7-3
D gene: TRBD2
clone size: .
CDR3 DNA: TGTGCCAGCAGCGAGAGCACTAGCGGGAGGGGTGAGCAGTTCTTC
CDR3 protein: CASSESTSGRGEQFF

J gene: TRBJ2-4
V gene: TRBV6-4
D gene: .
clone size: .
CDR3 DNA: TGTGCCAGCAGTGACTCCTGGGTAAGGGGCTCGAAAAACATTCAGTACTTC
CDR3 protein: CASSDSWVRGSKNIQYF

J gene: TRBJ2-1
V gene: TRBV11-1
D gene: TRBD2
clone size: .
CDR3 DNA: TGTGCCAGCAGGTCGCGGGAGGGCAGGTACAATGAGCAGTTCTTC
CDR3 protein: CASRSREGRYNEQFF

J gene: TRBJ2-1
V gene: TRBV4-1
D gene: TRBD2
clone size: .
CDR3 DNA: TGCGCCAGCAGCCAAGATAGCGGGGGCTACAATGAGCAGTTCTTC
CDR3 protein: CASSQDSGGYNEQFF

J gene: TRBJ2-7
V gene: TRBV2
D gene: .
clone size: many
CDR3 DNA: TGTGCCAGCCGACAGGACAACCTTGAAACTTACGAGCAGTACTTC
CDR3 protein: CASRQDNLETYEQYF

J gene: TRBJ2-3
V gene: TRBV10-3
D gene: .
clone size: .
CDR3 DNA: TGTGCCATCAGTGAGGAGTCGGCAGATACGCAGTATTTT
CDR3 protein: CAISEESADTQYF

J gene: TRBJ2-7
V gene: TRBV19
D gene: .
clone size: .
CDR3 DNA: TGTGCCAGTAGTGACCGCCCGAGGGAGCAGTACTTC
CDR3 protein: CASSDRPREQYF

J gene: TRBJ2-7
V gene: TRBV19
D gene: .
clone size: .
CDR3 DNA: TGTGCCAGTAGTATAACTAACTCTAACGAGCAGTACTTC
CDR3 protein: CASSITNSNEQYF

J gene: TRBJ1-2
V gene: TRBV9
D gene: TRBD1
clone size: .
CDR3 DNA: TGTGCCAGCAGCCTAGGGACAGGGAACTATGGCTACACCTTC
CDR3 protein: CASSLGTGNYGYTF

J gene: TRBJ1-6
V gene: TRBV5-1
D gene: TRBD1
clone size: .
CDR3 DNA: TGCGCCAGCAGGTCGCAACTCCAGGGGGCTCATTCACCCCTCCACTTT
CDR3 protein: CASRSQLQGAHSPLHF

J gene: TRBJ2-1
V gene: TRBV7-2
D gene: .
clone size: once
CDR3 DNA: TGTGCCAGCAGCTTAGACAGTTGGACAAATGAGCAGTTCTTC
CDR3 protein: CASSLDSWTNEQFF

J gene: TRBJ2-7
V gene: TRBV5-1
D gene: TRBD1
clone size: .
CDR3 DNA: TGCGCCAGCAGCTCATATACCGGGACAGGGACCTACGAGCAGTACTTC
CDR3 protein: CASSSYTGTGTYEQYF

J gene: TRBJ2-3
V gene: TRBV3-1/TRBV3-2
D gene: .
clone size: .
CDR3 DNA: TGTGCCAGCAGCCAAGGGTTCCGGTCTAGCACAGATACGCAGTATTTT
CDR3 protein: CASSQGFRSSTDTQYF

J gene: TRBJ1-6
V gene: TRBV11-1
D gene: .
clone size: .
CDR3 DNA: TGTGCCAGCAGCTTACGAGGGTTAAATTCACCCCTCCACTTT
CDR3 protein: CASSLRGLNSPLHF

J gene: TRBJ2-1
V gene: TRBV7-2
D gene: .
clone size: .
CDR3 DNA: TGTGCCAGCAGCCGCGGGGACTTCGGCAATGAGCAGTTCTTC
CDR3 protein: CASSRGDFGNEQFF